Below, one TCR beta chain is given with its context. What it binds is unknown. Germline CDR1 and CDR2: ENHRY and SYGVKD. The CDR3 is 14 amino acids. Trimming cost V 9 bases and J 0 bases, with 13 bases left between them. In the sorted-subset replicate PCRs, 200 ng DNA, 25,000 to 30,000 T cell genomes, was used. Sequencing was performed with immunoSEQ multiplex PCR; in TCRdb, only in-frame clones are kept and a portion is missing. The data show a few million clones, about nine tenths seen once. These data originate in a study of shared clonotypes between healthy human individuals. Study findings and constraints: Clonotypes which were not shared had lower generation probabilities than clonotypes that all four donors shared.

The specimen sequenced was naive CD4+ T cells from PBMCs. Subset: CD45RA+ positively selected. The J gene is TRBJ2-3, the V gene TRBV10-3, with TRBD1 as a possible D gene (6 bases). The TCR comes from a man younger than 30 in good health. Some clones in this sample may be carry-over from other donors' samples. CDR3 sequence: CAMADRFSTDTQYF. CDR3 DNA sequence: TGTGCCATGGCCGACAGGTTTAGCACAGATACGCAGTATTTT.